This T cell receptor (beta chain) derives from a study of blood T cell repertoires in COVID-19. About the study: Sites across the United States, Italy and Spain contributed samples from acute and convalescent COVID-19.

CDR3 size: 17 residues. Germline CDR1 and CDR2: SGHDT and YYEEEE. V lost 4 bases to trimming and J lost 0 bases, with 14 bases between them. Seattle enrolled patients during active infection and tracked them longitudinally. Methods used by the authors: Quantification of nucleated cells was approximated via reference gene primer amplification. Data came from immunoSEQ multiplex PCR; TCRdb stores just in-frame clones and leaves some out. The V and J calls and clone size come from that table; D and trimming were worked out from the DNA. The sample gives about 120,000 clones, around 89% of which show up once; about 4.1% is in the top ten. This clone was counted once.

Material for sequencing was peripheral blood. The TCR comes from a man in his sixties with COVID-19, enrolled during active disease. J is TRBJ1-6 and V is TRBV5-6; the D gene is possibly TRBD1 (6 bases). The CDR3 spells CASSAASTGSYNSPLHF. The CDR3 bases are TGTGCCAGCAGCGCGGCCTCGACAGGCTCCTATAATTCACCCCTCCACTTT.